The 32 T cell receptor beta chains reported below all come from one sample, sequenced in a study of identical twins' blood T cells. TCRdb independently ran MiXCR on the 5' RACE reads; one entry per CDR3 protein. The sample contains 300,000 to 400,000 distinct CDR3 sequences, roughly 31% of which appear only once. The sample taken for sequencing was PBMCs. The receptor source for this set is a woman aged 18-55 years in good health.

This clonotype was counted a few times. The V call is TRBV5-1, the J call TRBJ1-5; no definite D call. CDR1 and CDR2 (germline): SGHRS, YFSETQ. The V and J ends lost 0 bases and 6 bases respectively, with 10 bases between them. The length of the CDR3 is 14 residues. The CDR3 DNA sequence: TGCGCCAGCAGCTTGGGAATATGGGGTCAGCCCCAGCATTTT. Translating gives CASSLGIWGQPQHF.

This chain's CDR3 is CASSVGGRGNDLTGQRNTEAFF. The CDR3 nucleotides are TGTGCCAGCAGCGTAGGCGGGCGGGGCAATGATCTAACGGGGCAACGGAACACTGAAGCTTTCTTT. V is TRBV9 and J is TRBJ1-1, with TRBD1 as a possible D gene (5 bases). The CDR3 loop spans 22 amino acids. Per the germline V gene, CDR1 is SGDLS and CDR2 is YYNGEE. V was trimmed by 0 bases and J by 1 base, leaving 31 bases between them.

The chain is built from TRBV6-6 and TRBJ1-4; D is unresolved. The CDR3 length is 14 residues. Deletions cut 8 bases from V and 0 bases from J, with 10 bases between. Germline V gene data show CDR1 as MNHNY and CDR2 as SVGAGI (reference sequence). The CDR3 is CASGRDPTNEKLFF. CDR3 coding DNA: TGTGCCAGCGGTCGGGATCCAACTAATGAAAAACTGTTTTTT.

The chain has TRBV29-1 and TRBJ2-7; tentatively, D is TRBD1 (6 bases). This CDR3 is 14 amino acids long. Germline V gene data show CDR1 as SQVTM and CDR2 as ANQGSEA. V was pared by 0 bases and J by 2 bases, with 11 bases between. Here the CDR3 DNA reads TGCAGCGTTGAAGACAGGGGAAATACCTACGAGCAGTACTTC. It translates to CSVEDRGNTYEQYF.

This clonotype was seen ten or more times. In DNA, the CDR3 is TGTGCCAGCAGCTTAGGGGGCTTGAGCAATCAGCCCCAGCATTTT. Residues: CASSLGGLSNQPQHF. The chain recombines TRBV7-9 with TRBJ1-5, with D perhaps TRBD1 (5 bases). Germline-derived CDR1 and CDR2 are SEHNR and FQNEAQ (reference sequence). Trimming removed 1 base from V and 1 base from J, with 8 bases in between. The CDR3 covers 15 residues.

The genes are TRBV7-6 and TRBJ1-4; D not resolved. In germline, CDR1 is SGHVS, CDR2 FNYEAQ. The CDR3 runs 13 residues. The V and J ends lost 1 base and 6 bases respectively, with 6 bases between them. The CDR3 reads CASSLGFYEKLFF. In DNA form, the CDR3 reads TGTGCCAGCAGCTTAGGGTTTTATGAAAAACTGTTTTTT.

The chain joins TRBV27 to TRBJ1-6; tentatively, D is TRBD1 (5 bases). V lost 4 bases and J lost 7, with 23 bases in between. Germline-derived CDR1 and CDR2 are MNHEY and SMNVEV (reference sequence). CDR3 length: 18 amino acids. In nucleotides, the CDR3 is TGTGCCAGCAGTTCGCAGAGTGGGGGGGTTCCGGGGAATTCACCCCTCCACTTT. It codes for CASSSQSGGVPGNSPLHF.

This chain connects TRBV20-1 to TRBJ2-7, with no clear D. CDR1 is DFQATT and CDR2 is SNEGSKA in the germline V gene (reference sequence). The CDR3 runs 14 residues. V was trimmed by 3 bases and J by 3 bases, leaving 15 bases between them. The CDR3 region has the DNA TGCAGTGCTAGTGACGGCCGGTTACTCTACGAGCAGTACTTC. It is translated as CSASDGRLLYEQYF.

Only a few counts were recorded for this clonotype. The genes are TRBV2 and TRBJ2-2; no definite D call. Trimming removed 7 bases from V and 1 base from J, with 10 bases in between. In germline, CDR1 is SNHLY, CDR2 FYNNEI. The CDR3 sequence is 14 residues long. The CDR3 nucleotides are TGTGCCAGCACCGCGCTTAGGAACACCGGGGAGCTGTTTTTT. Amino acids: CASTALRNTGELFF.

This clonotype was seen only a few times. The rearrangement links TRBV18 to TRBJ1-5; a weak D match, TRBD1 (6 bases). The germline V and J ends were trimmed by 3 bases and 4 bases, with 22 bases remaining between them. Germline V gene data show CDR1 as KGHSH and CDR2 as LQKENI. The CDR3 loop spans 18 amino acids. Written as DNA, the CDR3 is TGTGCCAGCTCACCTTCTAGACAGGCCGGCCTCATAAATCAGCCCCAGCATTTT. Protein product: CASSPSRQAGLINQPQHF.

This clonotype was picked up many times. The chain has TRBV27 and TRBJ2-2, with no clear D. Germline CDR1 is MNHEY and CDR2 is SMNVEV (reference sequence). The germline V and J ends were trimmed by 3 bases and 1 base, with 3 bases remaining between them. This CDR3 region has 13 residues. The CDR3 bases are TGTGCCAGCAGTTTCGGGAACACCGGGGAGCTGTTTTTT. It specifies CASSFGNTGELFF.

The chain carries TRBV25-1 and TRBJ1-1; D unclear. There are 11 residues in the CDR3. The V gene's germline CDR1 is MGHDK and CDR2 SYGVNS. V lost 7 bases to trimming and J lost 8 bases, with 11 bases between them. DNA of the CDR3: TGTGCCAGCACCCCGGGAGACGAAGCTTTCTTT. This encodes CASTPGDEAFF.

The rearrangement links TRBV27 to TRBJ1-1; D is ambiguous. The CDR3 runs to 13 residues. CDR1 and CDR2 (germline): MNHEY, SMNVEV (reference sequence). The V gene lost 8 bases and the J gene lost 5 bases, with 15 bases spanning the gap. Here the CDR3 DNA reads TGTGCCAGCCGCCGGTGGGCGCGTACTGAAGCTTTCTTT. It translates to CASRRWARTEAFF.

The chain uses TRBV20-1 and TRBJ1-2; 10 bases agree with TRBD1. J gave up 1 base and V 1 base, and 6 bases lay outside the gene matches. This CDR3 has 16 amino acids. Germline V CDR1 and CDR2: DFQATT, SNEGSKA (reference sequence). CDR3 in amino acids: CSARGLGQGLNYGYTF. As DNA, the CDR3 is TGCAGTGCTAGAGGCCTGGGACAGGGGCTTAACTATGGCTACACCTTC.

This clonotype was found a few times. The CDR3 coding sequence is TGTGCCAGCAGCGACTTAGACAGGGTCAACTACGAGCAGTACTTC. Translating it yields CASSDLDRVNYEQYF. The rearrangement links TRBV3-1 to TRBJ2-7; 7 bases match TRBD1. Trimming removed 5 bases from V and 3 bases from J; junction bases left unmatched: 10. This CDR3 has 15 amino acids. Germline values: CDR1 LGHDT, CDR2 YNNKEL (reference sequence).

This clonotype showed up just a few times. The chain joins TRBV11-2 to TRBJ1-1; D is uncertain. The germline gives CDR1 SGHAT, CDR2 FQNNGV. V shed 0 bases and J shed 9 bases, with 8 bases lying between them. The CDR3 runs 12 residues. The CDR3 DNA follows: TGTGCCAGCAGCTTAGATTCAGGTAAAGCTTTCTTT. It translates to CASSLDSGKAFF.

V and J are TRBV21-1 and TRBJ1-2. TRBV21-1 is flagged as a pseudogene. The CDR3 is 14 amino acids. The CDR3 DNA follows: TGTGCCAGCGGTCGAGGCTGGAGAAGCTATGGCTACACCTTC. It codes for CASGRGWRSYGYTF.

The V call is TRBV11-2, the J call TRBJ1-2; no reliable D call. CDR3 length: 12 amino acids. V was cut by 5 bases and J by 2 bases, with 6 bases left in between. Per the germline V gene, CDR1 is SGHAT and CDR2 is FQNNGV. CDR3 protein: CASSQVNYGYTF. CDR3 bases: TGTGCCAGCAGCCAAGTGAACTATGGCTACACCTTC.

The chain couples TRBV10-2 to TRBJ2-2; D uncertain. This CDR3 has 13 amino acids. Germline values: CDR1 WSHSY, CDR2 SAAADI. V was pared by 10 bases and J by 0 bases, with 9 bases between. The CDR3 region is CATTPANTGELFF. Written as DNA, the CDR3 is TGCGCCACTACCCCGGCGAACACCGGGGAGCTGTTTTTT.

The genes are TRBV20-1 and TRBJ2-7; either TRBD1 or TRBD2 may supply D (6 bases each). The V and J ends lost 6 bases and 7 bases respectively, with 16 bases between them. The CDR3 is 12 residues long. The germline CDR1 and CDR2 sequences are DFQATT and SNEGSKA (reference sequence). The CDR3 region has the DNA TGCAGTGCGGGGGGCCCCTACAATGAGCAGTACTTC. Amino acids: CSAGGPYNEQYF.

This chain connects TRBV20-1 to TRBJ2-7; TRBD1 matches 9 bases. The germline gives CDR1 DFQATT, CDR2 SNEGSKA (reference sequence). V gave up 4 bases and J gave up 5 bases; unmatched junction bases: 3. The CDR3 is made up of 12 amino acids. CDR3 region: CSATDRGHEQYF. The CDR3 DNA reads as TGCAGTGCTACGGACAGGGGCCACGAGCAGTACTTC.

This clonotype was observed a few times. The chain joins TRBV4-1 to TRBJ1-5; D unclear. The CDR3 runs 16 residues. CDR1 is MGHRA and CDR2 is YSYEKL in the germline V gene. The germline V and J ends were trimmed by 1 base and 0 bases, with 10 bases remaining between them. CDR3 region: CASSQGTIHSNQPQHF. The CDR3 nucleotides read TGCGCCAGCAGCCAAGGTACCATACATAGCAATCAGCCCCAGCATTTT.

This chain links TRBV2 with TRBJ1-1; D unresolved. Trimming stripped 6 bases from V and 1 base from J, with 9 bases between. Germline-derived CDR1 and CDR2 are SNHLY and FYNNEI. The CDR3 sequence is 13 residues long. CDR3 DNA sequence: TGTGCCAGCAGGTGGACGGCGAACACTGAAGCTTTCTTT. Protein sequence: CASRWTANTEAFF.

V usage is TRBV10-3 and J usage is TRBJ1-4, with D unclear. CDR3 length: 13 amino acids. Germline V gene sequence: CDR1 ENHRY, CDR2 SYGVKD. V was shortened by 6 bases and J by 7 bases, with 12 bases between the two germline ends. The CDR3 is CAISPSLSEKLFF. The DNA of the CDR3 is TGTGCCATCAGCCCCAGCCTAAGTGAAAAACTGTTTTTT.

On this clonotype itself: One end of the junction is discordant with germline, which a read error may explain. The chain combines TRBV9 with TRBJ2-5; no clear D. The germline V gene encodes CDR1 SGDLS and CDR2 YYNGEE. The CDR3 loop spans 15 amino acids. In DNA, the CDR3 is TGTGCCAGCAGCCCACGTTTTGCGATCCAAGAGCCCCAGTACTTC. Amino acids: CASSPRFAIQEPQYF. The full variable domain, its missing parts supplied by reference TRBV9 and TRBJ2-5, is DSGVTQTPKHLITATGQRVTLRCSPRSGDLSVYWYQQSLDQGLQFLIQYYNGEERAKGNILERFSAQQFPDLHSELNLSSLELGDSALYFCASSPRFAIQEPQYFGPGTRLLVL.

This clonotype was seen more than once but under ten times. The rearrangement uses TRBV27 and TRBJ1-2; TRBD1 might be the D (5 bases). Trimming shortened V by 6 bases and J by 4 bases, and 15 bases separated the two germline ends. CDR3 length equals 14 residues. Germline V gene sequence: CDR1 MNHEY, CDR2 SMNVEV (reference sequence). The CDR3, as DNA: TGTGCCAGCAGGTTGCAGGGAGGCCCCTATGGCTACACCTTC. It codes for CASRLQGGPYGYTF.

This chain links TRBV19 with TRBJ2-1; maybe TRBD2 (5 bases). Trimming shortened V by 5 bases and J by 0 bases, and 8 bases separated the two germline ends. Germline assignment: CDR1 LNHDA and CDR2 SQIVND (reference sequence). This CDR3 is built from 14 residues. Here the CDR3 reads CASSPRGSYNEQFF. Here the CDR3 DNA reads TGTGCCAGTAGTCCCCGGGGCTCCTACAATGAGCAGTTCTTC.

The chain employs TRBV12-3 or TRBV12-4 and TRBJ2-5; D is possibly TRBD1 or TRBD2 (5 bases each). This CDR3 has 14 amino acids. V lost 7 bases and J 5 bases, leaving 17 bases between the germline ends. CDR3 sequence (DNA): TGTGCCAGCAACCACCGGGGCGTGCGGGAGACCCAGTACTTC. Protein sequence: CASNHRGVRETQYF.

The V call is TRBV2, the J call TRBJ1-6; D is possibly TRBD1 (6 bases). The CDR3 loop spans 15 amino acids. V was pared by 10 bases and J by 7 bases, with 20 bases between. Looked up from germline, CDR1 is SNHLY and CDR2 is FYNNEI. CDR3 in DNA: TGTGCCACCACCTCGGTGGGGGGCCGGAATTCACCCCTCCACTTT. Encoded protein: CATTSVGGRNSPLHF.

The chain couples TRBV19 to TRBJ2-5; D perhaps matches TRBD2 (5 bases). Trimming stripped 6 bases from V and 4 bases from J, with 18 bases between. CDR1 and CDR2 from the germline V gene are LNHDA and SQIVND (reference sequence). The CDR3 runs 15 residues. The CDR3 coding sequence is TGTGCCAGTAGCAACCAGGAGGCAGGTGCAGAGACCCAGTACTTC. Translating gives CASSNQEAGAETQYF.

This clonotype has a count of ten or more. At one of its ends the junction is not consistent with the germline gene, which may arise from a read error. CDR3 in DNA: TGTGCCAGCAGCTTAGGTGACGACAATGAGCAGTTCTTC. This gives the protein CASSLGDDNEQFF. The chain couples TRBV12-3 or TRBV12-4 to TRBJ2-1, with D unresolved. This CDR3 has 13 amino acids.

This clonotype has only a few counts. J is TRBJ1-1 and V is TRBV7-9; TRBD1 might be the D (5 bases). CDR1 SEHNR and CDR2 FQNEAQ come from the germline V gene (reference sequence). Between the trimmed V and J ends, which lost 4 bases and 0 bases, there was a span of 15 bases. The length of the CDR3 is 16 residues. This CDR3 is CASSSPGGGLNTEAFF. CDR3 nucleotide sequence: TGTGCCAGCAGCTCCCCCGGTGGGGGGTTGAACACTGAAGCTTTCTTT.